This TCR beta chain came from a study of T cell repertoires in cytomegalovirus infection. Study summary: Public TCR beta signature analysis indicated the presence of both CMV infection and matching HLA type. General study results and limits: Based on cumulative public TCR beta family frequency, carriers of CMV plus the relevant HLA were identified. The ex vivo response showed dominance by HLA-C-restricted CMV-specific TCR beta clonotypes.

Trimming shortened V by 2 bases and J by 0 bases, and 14 bases separated the two germline ends. This CDR3 is 17 amino acids long. Germline values: CDR1 KGHSH, CDR2 LQKENI. As for this clonotype: Its antigen is unidentified.

TCRdb reprocessed the reads with MiXCR, giving one entry per CDR3 protein. The sample has about 300,000 distinct CDR3 sequences, about 26% seen once. The source of this sequence is a human donor in good health (CMV status not recorded). Some clones in this sample may be carry-over from other donors' samples. Specimen: PBMCs. The rearrangement joins TRBV18 to TRBJ2-1, with D uncertain. The CDR3 DNA reads TGTGCCAGCTCACCAAAAACAGCACCCAACTCCTACAATGAGCAGTTCTTC. Protein: CASSPKTAPNSYNEQFF.